This T cell receptor (beta chain) originates from a study of sequential checkpoint blockade in melanoma. About the study: Maintenance nivolumab came after either treatment sequence.

TCRdb's table, derived via immunoSEQ multiplex PCR, lists solely in-frame clones and lacks some. The repertoire includes just under 5,500 clones, roughly 50% of them detected once, and 35% to 50% sits in the top ten. Stated treatment: randomized to nivolumab then ipilimumab (arm A) or the reverse (arm B). PBMC sorting kept live CD3+CD8+ cells without CD19 or CD56. V lost 2 bases and J lost 2; bases outside the gene matches: 2. This CDR3 has 14 amino acids. Germline CDR1 reads MNHEY; CDR2 reads SVGAGI. Source: CD8+ T cells sorted from blood (inferred from file names), taken from a patient given nivolumab and ipilimumab in sequence. This chain connects TRBV6-5 to TRBJ1-1; 7 bases map to TRBD1. This TCR was sampled from a human donor with melanoma. CDR3 residues: CASSYGTVNTEAFF. As DNA, the CDR3 is TGTGCCAGCAGTTACGGGACAGTCAACACTGAAGCTTTCTTT.